The present TCR beta chain was sequenced within a study of blood T cell repertoires in COVID-19. Clones were sequenced by immunoSEQ multiplex PCR, and TCRdb holds only the in-frame ones, with some missing. This sample carries about 160,000 clones, 80% to 90% of them seen once, and the ten largest clones take approximately 1%. V shed 5 bases and J shed 2 bases, with 10 bases lying between them. The CDR3 extends over 14 amino acids. Looked up from germline, CDR1 is MNHEY and CDR2 is SVGAGI. This TCR came from a middle-aged man with acute or convalescent COVID-19. The sequenced sample consisted of peripheral blood. The gene calls are TRBV6-5 and TRBJ1-3; perhaps TRBD1 as D (6 bases). The CDR3 loop is CASSRAGAGNTIYF. The CDR3, as DNA: TGTGCCAGCAGTCGGGCAGGGGCTGGAAACACCATATATTTT.